This T cell receptor (beta chain) was identified during a study of shared clonotypes between healthy human individuals (TCRdb year 2020). Study-wide context: The cohort included three men and a couple of women between 18 and 49 years of age. Libraries were prepared and TCR repertoires were sequenced by different laboratories using diverse techniques, in order to increase sequencing depth and limit assay-specific biases. Leukapheresis yielded between about 0.8 and 8.9 billion PBMCs per donor. To estimate repertoire size and how much clonotype sharing occurs between individuals, the study deeply sequenced the blood TCR repertoires of five or six healthy adults. Study-level results and caveats: Only blood was sampled, and tissue TCR repertoires likely differ from those in blood. Because the study included only a small number of donors, the genetic and exposure-history diversity represented was limited. Pairwise subsampling indicated that sequencing depth was expected to affect the degree of clonotype sharing among donors.

Using the deep immunoSEQ assay, multiplex PCR amplified TCR CDR3 regions from genomic DNA. Extracted genomic DNA from each cell subset was distributed evenly across all wells of several immunoSEQ 96-well plates, and each plate was treated as a replicate. For unsorted PBMC, roughly 300 ng of genomic DNA, equivalent to about 30,000 T cell genomes, went into each replicate PCR. Unsorted PBMC genomic DNA was sequenced across ten immunoSEQ deep assay plates. Purified libraries were measured with a Qubit 3.0 fluorometer, size-checked on a Bioanalyzer 2100, and measured again with the KAPA Library Quantification kit. Every immunoSEQ 96-well plate was sequenced on a dedicated single-read 150-cycle Illumina NextSeq 550 flow cell. From the authors' description of their analysis: Because only junctional sequences without quality scores were contained in the immunoSEQ output, filtering matching that applied to full-length reads could not be performed. To assign V/J genes and CDR3, sequences were annotated using PyIR, a Python wrapper for IgBLAST v1.9, with IMGT germline references. Reads were filtered out if the reads had weak V/J assignments (E-value above 1e-6), no CDR3, stop codons, out-of-frame junctions, or ambiguous translated residues. V3J clonotypes were defined by identical inferred V gene, J gene, and CDR3 amino acid sequence. The percentage overlap between two repertoires was calculated by dividing the number of shared unique clonotypes by the size of the smaller repertoire. RTK rarefaction, the Chao1 estimator, and Recon v2.1 estimates of unobserved clonotypes were used to assess repertoire richness. TCRdb mirrors the immuneACCESS table, restricted to in-frame sequences. Some clones are absent from its copies; in checked studies, under half trace to an unresolved V gene, and the reason for the others is unknown. V and J calls and clone size are those listed in that table; D and trimming were worked out from the DNA. The sample yields about 490,000 clones; 75% to 85% were counted once. Of the sample, 10% to 15% is held by the ten largest clones.

This clone was picked up one time. Its cognate antigen has yet to be identified. No base-level quality is on record; no much larger clone is a single base apart. The donors were healthy, HIV-negative adults who had no recently reported acute infections or vaccinations. Only Caucasian adults living in Nashville, Tennessee, USA were represented among the donors. For unsorted samples, tens of millions of PBMCs were counted, and genomic DNA was extracted using the QIAamp DNA Blood Mini kit. Blood was collected by leukapheresis, and PBMCs were isolated by Ficoll-Histopaque density gradient centrifugation and then cryopreserved in liquid nitrogen vapor phase. The sequenced material came from PBMCs. This receptor was taken from a woman aged 40 to 50 in good health. Some clones in this sample may be carry-over from other donors' samples.

The DNA sequence reads TGTGCCAGCAGCTTATTGACAGGGAACACCGGGGAGCTGTTTTTT. This translates into CASSLLTGNTGELFF. Recombination connected TRBV11-1 to TRBJ2-2; matching of 6 bases hints at TRBD1 as the D gene. From a lookup of the germline V gene (reference sequence), CDR1 and CDR2 are SGHAT and FQDESV. V loses 2 bases, J loses 1 base, and the germline ends lie 8 bases apart. The CDR3 measures 15 amino acids from cysteine to phenylalanine. The sequence is cut down to CDR3 DNA, 45 bases in frame from base 1.